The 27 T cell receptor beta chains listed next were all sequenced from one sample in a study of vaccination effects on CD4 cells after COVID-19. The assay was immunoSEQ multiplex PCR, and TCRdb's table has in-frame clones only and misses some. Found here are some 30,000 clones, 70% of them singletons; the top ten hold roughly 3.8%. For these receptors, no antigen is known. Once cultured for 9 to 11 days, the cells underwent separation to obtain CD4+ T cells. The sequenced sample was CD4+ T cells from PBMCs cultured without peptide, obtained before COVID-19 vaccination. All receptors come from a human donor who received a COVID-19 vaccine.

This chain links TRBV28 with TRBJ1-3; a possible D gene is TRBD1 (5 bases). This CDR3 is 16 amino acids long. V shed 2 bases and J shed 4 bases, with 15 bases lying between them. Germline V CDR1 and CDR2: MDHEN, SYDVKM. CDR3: CASSLDPGTSGNTIYF. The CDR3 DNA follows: TGTGCCAGCAGTTTAGACCCCGGGACTTCAGGAAACACCATATATTTT.

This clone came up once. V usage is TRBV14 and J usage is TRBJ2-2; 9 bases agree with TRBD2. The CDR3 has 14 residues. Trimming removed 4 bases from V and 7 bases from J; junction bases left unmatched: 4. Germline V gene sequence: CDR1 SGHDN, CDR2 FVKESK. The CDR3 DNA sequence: TGTGCCAGCAGCCCGGGACTAGCTGGCGGGGAGCTGTTTTTT. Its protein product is CASSPGLAGGELFF.

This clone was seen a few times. CDR3 nucleotide sequence: TGTGCCAGCACGTTGGACAGGGCGGGGGAGCAGTACTTC. Its translation: CASTLDRAGEQYF. The chain couples TRBV2 to TRBJ2-7, with TRBD1 identical over 8 bases. CDR3 size: 13 residues. After removal of 7 bases from V and 7 bases from J, the junction contained 9 bases not matched to a gene. Per the germline V gene, CDR1 is SNHLY and CDR2 is FYNNEI.

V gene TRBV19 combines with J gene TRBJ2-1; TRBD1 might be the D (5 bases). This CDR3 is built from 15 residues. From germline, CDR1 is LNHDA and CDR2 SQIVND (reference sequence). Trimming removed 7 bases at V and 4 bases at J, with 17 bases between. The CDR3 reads CASIATNTGYNEQFF. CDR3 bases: TGTGCCAGTATCGCGACGAATACAGGATACAATGAGCAGTTCTTC.

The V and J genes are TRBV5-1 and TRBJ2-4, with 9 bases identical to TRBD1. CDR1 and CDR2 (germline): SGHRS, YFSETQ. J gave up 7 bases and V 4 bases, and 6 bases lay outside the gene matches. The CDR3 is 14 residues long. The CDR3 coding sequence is TGCGCCAGCAGCCGGACAGGGGATCAGAACATTCAGTACTTC. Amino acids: CASSRTGDQNIQYF.

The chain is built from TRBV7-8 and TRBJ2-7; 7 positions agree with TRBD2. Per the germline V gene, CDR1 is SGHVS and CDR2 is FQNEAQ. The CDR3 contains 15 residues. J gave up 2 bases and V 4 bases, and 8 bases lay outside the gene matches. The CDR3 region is CASSYQRGGTYEQYF. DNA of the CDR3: TGTGCCAGCAGCTATCAGCGGGGTGGAACCTACGAGCAGTACTTC.

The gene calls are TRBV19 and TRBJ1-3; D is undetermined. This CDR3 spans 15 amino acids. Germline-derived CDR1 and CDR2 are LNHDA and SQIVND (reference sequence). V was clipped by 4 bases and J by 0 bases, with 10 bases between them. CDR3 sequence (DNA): TGTGCCAGTAGTACACCCATGGCCTCTGGAAACACCATATATTTT. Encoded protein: CASSTPMASGNTIYF.

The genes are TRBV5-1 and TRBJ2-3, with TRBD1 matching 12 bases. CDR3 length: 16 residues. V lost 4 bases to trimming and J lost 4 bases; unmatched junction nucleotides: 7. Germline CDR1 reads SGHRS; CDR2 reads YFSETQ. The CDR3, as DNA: TGCGCCAGCAGCGCAACCGGGACAGGGGGCCCAGATACGCAGTATTTT. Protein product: CASSATGTGGPDTQYF. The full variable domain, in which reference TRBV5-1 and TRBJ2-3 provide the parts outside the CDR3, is KAGVTQTPRYLIKTRGQQVTLSCSPISGHRSVSWYQQTPGQGLQFLFEYFSETQRNKGNFPGRFSGRQFSNSRSEMNVSTLELGDSALYLCASSATGTGGPDTQYFGPGTRLTVL.

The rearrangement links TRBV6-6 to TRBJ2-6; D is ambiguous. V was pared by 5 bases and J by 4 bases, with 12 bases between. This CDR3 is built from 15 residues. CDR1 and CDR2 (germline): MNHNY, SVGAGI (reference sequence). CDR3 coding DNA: TGTGCCAGCAGTAACACCGATGGGGGGGCCAACGTCCTGACTTTC. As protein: CASSNTDGGANVLTF.

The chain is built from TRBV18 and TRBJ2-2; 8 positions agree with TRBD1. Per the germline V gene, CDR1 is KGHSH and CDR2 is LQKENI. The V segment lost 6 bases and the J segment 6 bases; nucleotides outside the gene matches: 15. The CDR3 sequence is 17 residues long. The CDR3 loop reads CASSRPGQVLIAGELFF. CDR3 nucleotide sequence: TGTGCCAGCTCGCGACCGGGACAGGTGTTGATCGCCGGGGAGCTGTTTTTT. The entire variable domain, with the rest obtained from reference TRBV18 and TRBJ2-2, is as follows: NAGVMQNPRHLVRRRGQEARLRCSPMKGHSHVYWYRQLPEEGLKFMVYLQKENIIDESGMPKERFSAEFPKEGPSILRIQQVVRGDSAAYFCASSRPGQVLIAGELFFGEGSRLTVL.

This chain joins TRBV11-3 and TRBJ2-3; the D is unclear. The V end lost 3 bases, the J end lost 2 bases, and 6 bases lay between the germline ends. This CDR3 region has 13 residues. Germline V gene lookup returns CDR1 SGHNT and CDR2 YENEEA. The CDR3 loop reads CASSFTLTDTQYF. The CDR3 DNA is TGTGCCAGCAGCTTTACACTCACAGATACGCAGTATTTT.

The CDR3 spells CASSISLRQGPPGQYF. CDR3 in DNA: TGTGCCAGTAGTATAAGTCTGCGGCAGGGGCCCCCGGGGCAGTACTTC. The chain is built from TRBV19 and TRBJ2-7; a weak D match, TRBD1 (6 bases). V lost 2 bases and J lost 9, with 23 bases in between. The CDR3 runs to 16 residues. Germline V gene sequence: CDR1 LNHDA, CDR2 SQIVND (reference sequence).

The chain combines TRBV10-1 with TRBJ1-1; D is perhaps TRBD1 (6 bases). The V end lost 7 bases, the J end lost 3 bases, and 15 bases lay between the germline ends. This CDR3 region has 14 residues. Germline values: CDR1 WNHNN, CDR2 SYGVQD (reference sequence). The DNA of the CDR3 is TGCGCCAGCACCGACCGGAGGGGGGACACTGAAGCTTTCTTT. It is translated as CASTDRRGDTEAFF.

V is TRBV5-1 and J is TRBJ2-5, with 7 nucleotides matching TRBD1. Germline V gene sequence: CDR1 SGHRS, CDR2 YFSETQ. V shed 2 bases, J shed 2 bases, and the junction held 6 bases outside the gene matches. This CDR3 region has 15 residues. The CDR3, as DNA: TGCGCCAGCAGCTTAGAGGACAGGAAACAAGAGACCCAGTACTTC. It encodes CASSLEDRKQETQYF.

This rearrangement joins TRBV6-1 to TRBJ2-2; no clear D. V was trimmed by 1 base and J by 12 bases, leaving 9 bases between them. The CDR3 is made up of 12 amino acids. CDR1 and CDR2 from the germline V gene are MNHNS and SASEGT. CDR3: CASSEEWVKLFF. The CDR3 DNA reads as TGTGCCAGCAGTGAAGAATGGGTGAAGCTGTTTTTT.

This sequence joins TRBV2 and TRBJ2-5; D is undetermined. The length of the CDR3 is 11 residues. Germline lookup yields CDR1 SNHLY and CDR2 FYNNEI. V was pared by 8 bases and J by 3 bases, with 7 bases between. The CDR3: CASEVEETQYF. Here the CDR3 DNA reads TGTGCCAGCGAAGTCGAAGAGACCCAGTACTTC.

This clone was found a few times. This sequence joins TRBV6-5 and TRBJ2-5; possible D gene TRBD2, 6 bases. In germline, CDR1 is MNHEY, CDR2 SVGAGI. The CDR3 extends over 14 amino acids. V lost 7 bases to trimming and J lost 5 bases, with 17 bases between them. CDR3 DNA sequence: TGTGCCAGCATCGGCGGGGAGGCTTGGGAGACCCAGTACTTC. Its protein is CASIGGEAWETQYF.

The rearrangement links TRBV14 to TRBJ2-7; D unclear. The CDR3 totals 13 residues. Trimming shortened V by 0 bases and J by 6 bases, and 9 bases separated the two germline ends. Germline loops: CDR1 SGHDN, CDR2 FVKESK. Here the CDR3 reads CASSQDRKSEQYF. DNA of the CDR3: TGTGCCAGCAGCCAAGATCGGAAAAGCGAGCAGTACTTC.

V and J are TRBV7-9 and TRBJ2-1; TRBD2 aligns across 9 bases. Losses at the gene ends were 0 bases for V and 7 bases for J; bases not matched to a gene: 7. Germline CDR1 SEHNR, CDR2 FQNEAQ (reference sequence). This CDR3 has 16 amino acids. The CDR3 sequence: CASSLASGSFSNEQFF. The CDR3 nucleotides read TGTGCCAGCAGCTTAGCTAGCGGGAGTTTTAGTAATGAGCAGTTCTTC. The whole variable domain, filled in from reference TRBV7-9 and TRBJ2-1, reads DTGVSQNPRHKITKRGQNVTFRCDPISEHNRLYWYRQTLGQGPEFLTYFQNEAQLEKSRLLSDRFSAERPKGSFSTLEIQRTEQGDSAMYLCASSLASGSFSNEQFFGPGTRLTVL.

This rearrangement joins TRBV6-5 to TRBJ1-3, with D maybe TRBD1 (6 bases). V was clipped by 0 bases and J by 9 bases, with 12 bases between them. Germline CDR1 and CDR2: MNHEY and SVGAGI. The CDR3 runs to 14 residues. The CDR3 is CASSYSGGDGTIYF. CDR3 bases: TGTGCCAGCAGTTACTCCGGGGGCGATGGCACCATATATTTT.

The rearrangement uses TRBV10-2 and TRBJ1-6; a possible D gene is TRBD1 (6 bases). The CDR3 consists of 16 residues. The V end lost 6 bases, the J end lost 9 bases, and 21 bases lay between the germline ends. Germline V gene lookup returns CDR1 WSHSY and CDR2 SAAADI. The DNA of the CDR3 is TGCGCCAGCAGACCATTAACAGGGATTGGGAGTTCACCCCTCCACTTT. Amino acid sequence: CASRPLTGIGSSPLHF.

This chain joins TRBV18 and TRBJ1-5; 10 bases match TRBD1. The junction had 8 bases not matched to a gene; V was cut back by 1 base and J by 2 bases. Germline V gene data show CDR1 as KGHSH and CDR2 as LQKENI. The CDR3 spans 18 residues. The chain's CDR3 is CASSPLRQGAVGNQPQHF. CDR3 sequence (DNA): TGTGCCAGCTCACCACTTAGACAGGGGGCGGTGGGCAATCAGCCCCAGCATTTT. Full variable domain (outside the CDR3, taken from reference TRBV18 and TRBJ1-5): NAGVMQNPRHLVRRRGQEARLRCSPMKGHSHVYWYRQLPEEGLKFMVYLQKENIIDESGMPKERFSAEFPKEGPSILRIQQVVRGDSAAYFCASSPLRQGAVGNQPQHFGDGTRLSIL.

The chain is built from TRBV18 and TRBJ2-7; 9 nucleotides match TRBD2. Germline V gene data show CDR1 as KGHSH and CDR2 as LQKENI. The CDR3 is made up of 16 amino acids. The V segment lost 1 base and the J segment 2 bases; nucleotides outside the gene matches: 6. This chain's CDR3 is CASSPLFSGGTYEQYF. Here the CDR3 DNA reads TGTGCCAGCTCACCACTTTTTAGCGGGGGAACCTACGAGCAGTACTTC.

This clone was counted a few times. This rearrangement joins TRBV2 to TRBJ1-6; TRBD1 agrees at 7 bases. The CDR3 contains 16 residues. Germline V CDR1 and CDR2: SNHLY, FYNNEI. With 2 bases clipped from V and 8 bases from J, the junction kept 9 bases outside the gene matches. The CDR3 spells CASSELGDSAYSPLHF. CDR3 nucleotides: TGTGCCAGCAGTGAATTGGGGGACAGCGCCTATTCACCCCTCCACTTT.

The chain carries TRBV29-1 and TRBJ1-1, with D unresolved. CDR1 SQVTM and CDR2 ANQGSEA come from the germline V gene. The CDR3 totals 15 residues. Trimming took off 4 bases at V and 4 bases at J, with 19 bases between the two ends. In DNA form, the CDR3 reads TGCAGCGTTGTCCCCTCCTCTTTAGGCGGCACTGAAGCTTTCTTT. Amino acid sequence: CSVVPSSLGGTEAFF.

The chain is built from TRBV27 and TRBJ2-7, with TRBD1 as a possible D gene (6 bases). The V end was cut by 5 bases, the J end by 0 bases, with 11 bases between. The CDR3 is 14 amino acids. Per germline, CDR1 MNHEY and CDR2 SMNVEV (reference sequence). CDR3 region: CASSPWTASYEQYF. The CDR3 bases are TGTGCCAGCAGTCCTTGGACAGCCTCCTACGAGCAGTACTTC.

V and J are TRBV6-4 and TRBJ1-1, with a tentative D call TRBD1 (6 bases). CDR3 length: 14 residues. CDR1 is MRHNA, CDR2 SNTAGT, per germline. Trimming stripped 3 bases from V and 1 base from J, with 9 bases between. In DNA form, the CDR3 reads TGTGCCAGCAGTGAAGGGGGAGGGAACACTGAAGCTTTCTTT. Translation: CASSEGGGNTEAFF.